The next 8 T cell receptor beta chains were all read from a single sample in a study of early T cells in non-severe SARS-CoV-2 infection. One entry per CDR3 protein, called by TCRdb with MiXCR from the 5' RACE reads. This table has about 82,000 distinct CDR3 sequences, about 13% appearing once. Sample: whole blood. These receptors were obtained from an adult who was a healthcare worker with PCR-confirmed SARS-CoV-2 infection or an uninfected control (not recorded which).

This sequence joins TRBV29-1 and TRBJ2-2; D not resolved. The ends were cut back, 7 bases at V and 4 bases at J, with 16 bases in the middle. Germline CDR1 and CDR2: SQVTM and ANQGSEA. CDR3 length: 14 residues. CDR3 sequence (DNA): TGCAGCGCCGTTGAGGTCTCGGGCACCGGGGAGCTGTTTTTT. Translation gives CSAVEVSGTGELFF.

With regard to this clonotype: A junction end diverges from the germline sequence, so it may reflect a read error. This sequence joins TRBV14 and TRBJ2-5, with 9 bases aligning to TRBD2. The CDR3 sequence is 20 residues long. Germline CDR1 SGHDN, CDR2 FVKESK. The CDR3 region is CANSQGVAFGSGSYQETQYF. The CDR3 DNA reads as TGTGCCAACAGCCAAGGCGTGGCTTTTGGTAGCGGGAGCTACCAAGAGACCCAGTACTTC.

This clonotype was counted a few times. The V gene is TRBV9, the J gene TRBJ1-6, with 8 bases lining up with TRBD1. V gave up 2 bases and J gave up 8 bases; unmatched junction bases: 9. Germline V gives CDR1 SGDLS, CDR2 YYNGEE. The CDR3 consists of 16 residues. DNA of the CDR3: TGTGCCAGCAGCGTTACTCAGGGGGCGATCGATTCACCCCTCCACTTT. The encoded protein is CASSVTQGAIDSPLHF. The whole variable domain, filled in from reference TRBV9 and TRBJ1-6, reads DSGVTQTPKHLITATGQRVTLRCSPRSGDLSVYWYQQSLDQGLQFLIQYYNGEERAKGNILERFSAQQFPDLHSELNLSSLELGDSALYFCASSVTQGAIDSPLHFGNGTRLTVT.

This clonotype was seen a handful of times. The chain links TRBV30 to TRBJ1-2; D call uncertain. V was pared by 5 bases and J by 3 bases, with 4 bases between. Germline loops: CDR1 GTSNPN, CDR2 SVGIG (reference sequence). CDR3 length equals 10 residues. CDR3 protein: CAWLDYGYTF. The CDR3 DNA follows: TGTGCCTGGTTGGACTATGGCTACACCTTC.

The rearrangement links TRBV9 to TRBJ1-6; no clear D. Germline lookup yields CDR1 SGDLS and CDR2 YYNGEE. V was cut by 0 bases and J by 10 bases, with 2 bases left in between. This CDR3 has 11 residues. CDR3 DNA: TGTGCCAGCAGCGTAGACTCACCCCTCCACTTT. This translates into CASSVDSPLHF. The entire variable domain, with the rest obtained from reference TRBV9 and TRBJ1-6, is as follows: DSGVTQTPKHLITATGQRVTLRCSPRSGDLSVYWYQQSLDQGLQFLIQYYNGEERAKGNILERFSAQQFPDLHSELNLSSLELGDSALYFCASSVDSPLHFGNGTRLTVT.

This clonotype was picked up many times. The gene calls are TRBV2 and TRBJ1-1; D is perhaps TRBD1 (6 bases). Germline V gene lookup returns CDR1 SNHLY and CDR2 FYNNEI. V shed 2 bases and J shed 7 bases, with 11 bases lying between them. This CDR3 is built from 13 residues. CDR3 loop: CASSEMGQREAFF. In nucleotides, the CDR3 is TGTGCCAGCAGTGAAATGGGACAACGTGAAGCTTTCTTT.

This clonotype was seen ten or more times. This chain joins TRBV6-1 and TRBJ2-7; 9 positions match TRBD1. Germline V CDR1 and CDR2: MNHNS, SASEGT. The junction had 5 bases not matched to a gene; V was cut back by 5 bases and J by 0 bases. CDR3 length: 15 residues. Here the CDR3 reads CASSRGQGSSYEQYF. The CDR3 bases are TGTGCCAGCAGTCGTGGACAGGGGTCCTCCTACGAGCAGTACTTC.

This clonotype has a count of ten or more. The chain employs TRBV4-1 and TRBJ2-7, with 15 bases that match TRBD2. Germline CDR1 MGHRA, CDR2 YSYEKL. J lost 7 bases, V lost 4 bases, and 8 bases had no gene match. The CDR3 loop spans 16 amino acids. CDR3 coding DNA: TGCGCCAGCAGCCCGATGGGGACTAGCGGGAGGCGGGAGCAGTACTTC. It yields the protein CASSPMGTSGRREQYF.